This T cell receptor (beta chain) appears in the sequencing data of a study of monozygotic twins with inflammatory bowel disease. Researchers used about 4,000 ng of total RNA for each TCR library. TCRdb reprocessed the 5' RACE reads; each CDR3 protein has one entry and no DNA is given. Recorded here are 330,000 or so distinct CDR3 sequences; the top ten clones represent approximately 2%. Study-level points and caveats: It was in IBD patients that TCRbeta diversity (inverse Simpson) was lower than in healthy co-twins. Data gave no support to a single strong signal or clonotype associated with IBD.

Phlebotomy per donor yielded a single 2.5 ml blood sample. To note about this clonotype: The antigen is not known.

The sample consisted of blood. The clonotype was recovered from a human donor with ulcerative colitis or Crohn's disease, or a healthy co-twin of an affected twin (not recorded which).

CDR3 amino acids: CSARQDLSPPLHF. The chain carries TRBV20-1 and TRBJ1-6. In germline, CDR1 is DFQATT, CDR2 SNEGSKA (reference sequence). This CDR3 has 13 amino acids.